These 32 T cell receptor beta chains originate from one sample sequenced in a study of blood T cell repertoires in COVID-19. Sequencing used immunoSEQ multiplex PCR; TCRdb keeps in-frame clones, though not all of them. The sample shows 110,000 or so clones, around 85% of them seen only once. Sequencing used peripheral blood. The receptors here all came from a man between 65 and 85 years old who had recovered from COVID-19.

This clone was picked up one time. The rearrangement uses TRBV7-2 and TRBJ2-5; a weak D match, TRBD2 (7 bases). This CDR3 region has 16 residues. Looked up from germline, CDR1 is SGHTA and CDR2 is FQGNSA. Trimming stripped 5 bases from V and 1 base from J, with 17 bases between. The CDR3 protein is CASSVGWGGPQETQYF. The CDR3 DNA reads as TGTGCCAGCAGCGTAGGTTGGGGGGGGCCCCAAGAGACCCAGTACTTC.

V is TRBV2 and J is TRBJ2-5; D unclear. This CDR3 has 14 residues. The V gene lost 6 bases and the J gene lost 1 base, with 12 bases spanning the gap. Germline-derived CDR1 and CDR2 are SNHLY and FYNNEI. In DNA form, the CDR3 reads TGTGCCAGCAGACCAACTACGACCCAAGAGACCCAGTACTTC. This translates into CASRPTTTQETQYF.

This sequence joins TRBV28 and TRBJ1-1, with D possibly matching TRBD1 (5 bases). Germline lookup yields CDR1 MDHEN and CDR2 SYDVKM. V was clipped by 7 bases and J by 5 bases, with 14 bases between them. The CDR3 consists of 13 residues. CDR3 region: CASTGNGGTEAFF. CDR3 sequence (DNA): TGTGCCAGCACAGGGAACGGGGGAACTGAAGCTTTCTTT.

This chain joins TRBV24-1 and TRBJ2-2, with 8 bases fitting TRBD1. Germline V gives CDR1 KGHDR, CDR2 SFDVKD. CDR3 length: 16 residues. The J segment lost 1 base and the V segment lost 3 bases, leaving 3 bases of the junction unmatched. The CDR3, as DNA: TGTGCCACCAGTGATCACAGGGGGTTGAACACCGGGGAGCTGTTTTTT. Its protein is CATSDHRGLNTGELFF.

The chain couples TRBV28 to TRBJ2-6; 11 bases match TRBD2. This CDR3 comprises 16 residues. Germline trimming cut 6 bases from V and 5 bases from J; bases unmatched to any gene: 6. From germline, CDR1 is MDHEN and CDR2 SYDVKM. The CDR3 DNA reads TGTGCCAGCAGCAGTAGCGGGGGGGTCTGGGCCAACGTCCTGACTTTC. Protein product: CASSSSGGVWANVLTF.

The genes are TRBV5-1 and TRBJ1-4; 7 bases are a match to TRBD1. V shed 7 bases and J 5 bases; nucleotides not matched to a gene: 8. The CDR3 has 14 residues. Germline V lookup: CDR1 SGHRS, CDR2 YFSETQ. CDR3 nucleotide sequence: TGCGCCAGCTCTCGACAGGGACAAAATGAAAAACTGTTTTTT. This sequence encodes CASSRQGQNEKLFF.

This chain links TRBV6-4 with TRBJ1-1, with D perhaps TRBD1 (6 bases). Germline V gene data show CDR1 as MRHNA and CDR2 as SNTAGT. V gave up 2 bases and J gave up 11 bases, with 9 bases separating them. The CDR3 consists of 11 residues. As DNA, the CDR3 is TGTGCCAGCAGTGACAGGGGGGGGGCTTTCTTT. Its translation: CASSDRGGAFF.

The sample holds one count of this clone. This chain connects TRBV27 to TRBJ1-5, with D possibly being TRBD1 (5 bases). With 3 bases removed from V and 2 bases from J, the gap between germline ends came to 5 bases. CDR1 is MNHEY and CDR2 is SMNVEV in the germline V gene (reference sequence). This CDR3 has 13 residues. The CDR3 bases are TGTGCCAGCAGTTTCAGGGGCAATCAGCCCCAGCATTTT. Protein product: CASSFRGNQPQHF.

This clone was detected once. The chain recombines TRBV6-6 with TRBJ1-3; 7 bases are shared with TRBD1. The germline V gene has CDR1 MNHNY and CDR2 SVGAGI (reference sequence). The CDR3 extends over 13 amino acids. J lost 6 bases, V lost 6 bases, and 5 bases had no gene match. The chain's CDR3 is CASSRTGLNTIYF. Here the CDR3 DNA reads TGTGCCAGCAGCCGGACAGGACTAAACACCATATATTTT.

This clone was recorded a few times. The chain has TRBV11-2 and TRBJ1-3, with 9 bases lining up with TRBD1. J was trimmed by 5 bases and V by 1 base; bases with no gene match: 3. Germline V lookup: CDR1 SGHAT, CDR2 FQNNGV. The CDR3 is made up of 15 amino acids. CDR3 sequence (DNA): TGTGCCAGCAGCTTAGTGACAGGGGGTAGAAACACCATATATTTT. Translated: CASSLVTGGRNTIYF.

This clone came up a few times. Different DNA sequences within this sample yield the same CDR3. V and J are TRBV29-1 and TRBJ2-1; no reliable D call. Per germline, CDR1 SQVTM and CDR2 ANQGSEA. The V and J ends lost 4 bases and 0 bases respectively, with 10 bases between them. The CDR3 has 14 residues. The CDR3 nucleotides are TGCAGCGTTGTTGCCGGTAGCTCCTACAATGAGCAGTTCTTC. It encodes CSVVAGSSYNEQFF.

This chain uses TRBV5-6 with TRBJ1-1; no firm D call. This CDR3 is 12 amino acids long. The ends were cut back, 3 bases at V and 6 bases at J, with 9 bases in the middle. Germline V gene lookup returns CDR1 SGHDT and CDR2 YYEEEE. In nucleotides, the CDR3 is TGTGCCAGCAGCTCCGTAGATCCTGAAGCTTTCTTT. It encodes CASSSVDPEAFF. The variable domain in full, completed from reference TRBV5-6 and TRBJ1-1, reads DAGVTQSPTHLIKTRGQQVTLRCSPKSGHDTVSWYQQALGQGPQFIFQYYEEEERQRGNFPDRFSGHQFPNYSSELNVNALLLGDSALYLCASSSVDPEAFFGQGTRLTVV.

The chain has TRBV19 and TRBJ2-1, with TRBD2 matching over 9 bases. The germline CDR1 and CDR2 sequences are LNHDA and SQIVND (reference sequence). Germline trimming cut 5 bases from V and 8 bases from J; bases unmatched to any gene: 13. The CDR3 totals 16 residues. As DNA, the CDR3 is TGTGCCAGTAGTTTCCCCCGTTCTAGCGGGAAGGATGAGCAGTTCTTC. The encoded protein is CASSFPRSSGKDEQFF.

The chain employs TRBV3-1 (or the pseudogene TRBV3-2) and TRBJ2-7; perhaps TRBD2 as D (7 bases). Trimming removed 4 bases at V and 7 bases at J, with 14 bases between. Germline V gene lookup returns CDR1 LGHDT and CDR2 YNNKEL (reference sequence). The CDR3 has 13 residues. The CDR3 protein is CASSRGGDGEQYF. The CDR3 nucleotides are TGTGCCAGCAGCCGGGGGGGCGACGGTGAGCAGTACTTC.

The chain employs TRBV18 and TRBJ2-7; D ambiguous. With 2 bases removed from V and 4 bases from J, the gap between germline ends came to 12 bases. From germline, CDR1 is KGHSH and CDR2 LQKENI. This CDR3 region has 14 residues. The chain's CDR3 is CASSPYRDSYEQYF. The CDR3 coding sequence is TGTGCCAGCTCACCATACAGAGATTCGTACGAGCAGTACTTC.

V usage is TRBV7-9 and J usage is TRBJ1-4, with 9 bases lining up with TRBD1. With 5 bases clipped from V and 0 bases from J, the junction kept 10 bases outside the gene matches. CDR3 size: 18 residues. Germline lookup yields CDR1 SEHNR and CDR2 FQNEAQ (reference sequence). CDR3 bases: TGTGCCAGCAGCCCGGGGGACAGGGCCCTTGCAACTAATGAAAAACTGTTTTTT. This translates into CASSPGDRALATNEKLFF.

V gene TRBV7-3 combines with J gene TRBJ2-7; TRBD2 matches at 12 bases. The CDR3 runs 18 residues. In germline, CDR1 is SGHTA, CDR2 FQGTGA. V lost 1 base and J lost 7; bases outside the gene matches: 14. CDR3 coding DNA: TGTGCCAGCAGCTTAAACCCTCGGGCTAGCGGGAGGGCAGGGGAGCAGTACTTC. Encoded protein: CASSLNPRASGRAGEQYF. The full variable domain, in which reference TRBV7-3 and TRBJ2-7 provide the parts outside the CDR3, is GAGVSQTPSNKVTEKGKYVELRCDPISGHTALYWYRQSLGQGPEFLIYFQGTGAADDSGLPNDRFFAVRPEGSVSTLKIQRTERGDSAVYLCASSLNPRASGRAGEQYFGPGTRLTVT.

This rearrangement joins TRBV28 to TRBJ1-1, with TRBD1 matching 9 bases. V shed 5 bases and J 2 bases; nucleotides not matched to a gene: 9. The CDR3 consists of 16 residues. The germline gives CDR1 MDHEN, CDR2 SYDVKM. CDR3: CASSPPGQGLNTEAFF. CDR3 nucleotide sequence: TGTGCCAGCAGTCCCCCGGGACAGGGACTAAACACTGAAGCTTTCTTT.

The chain has TRBV2 and TRBJ2-7, with 9 bases matching TRBD1. Germline V gene lookup returns CDR1 SNHLY and CDR2 FYNNEI. Losses at the gene ends were 5 bases for V and 6 bases for J; bases not matched to a gene: 8. This CDR3 is built from 14 residues. CDR3 residues: CASSPTGGFGEQYF. The CDR3, as DNA: TGTGCCAGCAGTCCGACAGGGGGGTTCGGCGAGCAGTACTTC. Full variable domain (missing parts from reference TRBV2 and TRBJ2-7): EPEVTQTPSHQVTQMGQEVILRCVPISNHLYFYWYRQILGQKVEFLVSFYNNEISEKSEIFDDQFSVERPDGSNFTLKIRSTKLEDSAMYFCASSPTGGFGEQYFGPGTRLTVT.

This chain links TRBV7-8 with TRBJ2-5; TRBD2 matches 7 bases. The CDR3 extends over 17 amino acids. The J segment lost 0 bases and the V segment lost 2 bases, leaving 9 bases of the junction unmatched. Per the germline V gene, CDR1 is SGHVS and CDR2 is FQNEAQ. This chain's CDR3 is CASSLLPGLADQETQYF. As DNA, the CDR3 is TGTGCCAGCAGCTTACTGCCAGGCCTAGCGGACCAAGAGACCCAGTACTTC.

This clone was detected a few times. The CDR3 loop is CATSGLAGGSGVYNEQFF. CDR3 nucleotides: TGTGCCACCAGTGGACTAGCGGGAGGATCGGGGGTTTACAATGAGCAGTTCTTC. The genes are TRBV24-1 and TRBJ2-1, with 13 bases aligning to TRBD2. The germline gives CDR1 KGHDR, CDR2 SFDVKD. The trim removed 5 bases at V and 4 bases at J, leaving 10 bases unmatched. CDR3 length: 18 residues.

In this sample, this clone turned up once. This chain connects TRBV11-2 to TRBJ2-3, with 7 positions matching TRBD1. V dropped 7 bases and J dropped 2; count of bases not matched to a gene: 6. CDR3 length: 14 amino acids. Germline CDR1 and CDR2: SGHAT and FQNNGV. The CDR3 bases are TGTGCCAGCAAGTGGACAGGCCACACAGATACGCAGTATTTT. It translates to CASKWTGHTDTQYF. Supplemented by reference TRBV11-2 and TRBJ2-3, the full variable domain reads EAGVAQSPRYKIIEKRQSVAFWCNPISGHATLYWYQQILGQGPKLLIQFQNNGVVDDSQLPKDRFSAERLKGVDSTLKIQPAKLEDSAVYLCASKWTGHTDTQYFGPGTRLTVL.

The J gene is TRBJ2-7, the V gene TRBV13, with D perhaps TRBD2 (5 bases). V was trimmed by 1 base and J by 2 bases, leaving 15 bases between them. The CDR3 runs 16 residues. Germline values: CDR1 PRHDT, CDR2 FYEKMQ (reference sequence). CDR3 loop: CASSLVRLGSAYEQYF. In DNA, the CDR3 is TGTGCCAGCAGCTTAGTTAGGCTTGGTAGCGCCTACGAGCAGTACTTC.

The V and J genes are TRBV6-5 and TRBJ2-7; TRBD1 aligns across 7 bases. Germline CDR1 is MNHEY and CDR2 is SVGAGI. Unmatched junction bases numbered 9, after V lost 2 bases and J lost 2 bases. The CDR3 is made up of 16 amino acids. DNA for the CDR3: TGTGCCAGCAGTTACCCCGCCCGGACAGGTGCCTACGAGCAGTACTTC. Translation gives CASSYPARTGAYEQYF.

This rearrangement joins TRBV24-1 to TRBJ1-2; D uncertain. The CDR3 is 12 residues long. The germline V and J ends were trimmed by 1 base and 7 bases, with 6 bases remaining between them. Germline lookup yields CDR1 KGHDR and CDR2 SFDVKD. The CDR3 DNA follows: TGTGCCACCAGTGATTTCGTCAGTGGCTACACCTTC. Translation: CATSDFVSGYTF.

The V call is TRBV7-9, the J call TRBJ2-3; TRBD2 agrees at 7 bases. Looked up from germline, CDR1 is SEHNR and CDR2 is FQNEAQ (reference sequence). V lost 5 bases and J lost 4; bases outside the gene matches: 3. The CDR3 has 13 amino acids. CDR3 sequence (DNA): TGTGCCAGCAGCCCTGGGGGGGCAGATACGCAGTATTTT. This encodes CASSPGGADTQYF.

The V gene is TRBV3-1 (or the pseudogene TRBV3-2), the J gene TRBJ2-1; TRBD2 matches 13 bases. The CDR3 spans 16 residues. The V and J ends lost 4 bases and 7 bases, in that order; junction bases with no gene match: 7. The germline V gene encodes CDR1 LGHDT and CDR2 YNNKEL (reference sequence). The CDR3 coding sequence is TGTGCCAGCAGCCCACTAGCGGGGGGGCTATTTAATGAGCAGTTCTTC. Amino acids: CASSPLAGGLFNEQFF.

The chain uses TRBV4-1 and TRBJ2-7; TRBD1 aligns across 9 bases. Germline-derived CDR1 and CDR2 are MGHRA and YSYEKL. The CDR3 spans 17 residues. With V trimmed by 1 base and J by 3 bases, 10 bases remained unmatched. CDR3 residues: CASSQGSRDRARYEQYF. CDR3 in DNA: TGCGCCAGCAGCCAAGGAAGCCGGGACAGGGCGCGCTACGAGCAGTACTTC.

V is TRBV20-1 and J is TRBJ2-3; TRBD2 aligns across 8 bases. This CDR3 is 14 amino acids long. Germline V gene sequence: CDR1 DFQATT, CDR2 SNEGSKA (reference sequence). The V and J ends lost 3 bases and 4 bases, in that order; junction bases with no gene match: 6. CDR3: CSASPAGEADTQYF. The CDR3 bases are TGCAGTGCTAGTCCAGCGGGAGAGGCAGATACGCAGTATTTT.

This chain joins TRBV20-1 and TRBJ2-3; D is ambiguous. V lost 3 bases, J lost 0 bases, and 16 bases lay in between. The germline gives CDR1 DFQATT, CDR2 SNEGSKA (reference sequence). This CDR3 contains 16 residues. The CDR3 nucleotides are TGCAGTGCTAGTCGGTGGTTGAGTAGAAGCACAGATACGCAGTATTTT. Its translation is CSASRWLSRSTDTQYF.

This clone was picked up a small number of times. The chain carries TRBV5-1 and TRBJ2-1, with 12 bases that match TRBD2. This CDR3 comprises 17 residues. Per the germline V gene, CDR1 is SGHRS and CDR2 is YFSETQ. The junction had 5 bases not matched to a gene; V was cut back by 0 bases and J by 4 bases. The CDR3 nucleotides read TGCGCCAGCAGCTTGGGGACCACTAGCGGGGGGTACAATGAGCAGTTCTTC. Encoded protein: CASSLGTTSGGYNEQFF.

This clone appeared once. This chain joins TRBV18 and TRBJ2-7, with a weak D call TRBD1 (6 bases). Germline-derived CDR1 and CDR2 are KGHSH and LQKENI. The ends were cut back, 2 bases at V and 3 bases at J, with 11 bases in the middle. The CDR3 is made up of 14 amino acids. The CDR3 bases are TGTGCCAGCTCACCAGCAGACAGGCGCTACGAGCAGTACTTC. Translation gives CASSPADRRYEQYF.